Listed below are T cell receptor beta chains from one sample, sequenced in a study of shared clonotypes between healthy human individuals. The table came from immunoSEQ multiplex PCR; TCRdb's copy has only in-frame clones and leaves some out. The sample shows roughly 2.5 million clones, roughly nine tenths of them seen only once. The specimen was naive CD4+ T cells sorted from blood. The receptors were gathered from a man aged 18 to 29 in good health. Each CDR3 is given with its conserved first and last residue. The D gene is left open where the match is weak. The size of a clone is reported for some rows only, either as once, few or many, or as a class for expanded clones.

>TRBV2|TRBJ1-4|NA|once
TGTGCCAGCAGTGAAGGGGGACGACTATCTGAAAAACTGTTTTTT
CASSEGGRLSEKLFF
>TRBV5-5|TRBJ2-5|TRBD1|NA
TGTGCCAGCAGCTCCACCGGGACAGCGCGTGGAGAGACCCAGTACTTC
CASSSTGTARGETQYF
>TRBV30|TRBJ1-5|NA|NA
TGTGCCTGTGGAGAGGAGAAAGGTCAGCCCCAGCATTTT
CACGEEKGQPQHF
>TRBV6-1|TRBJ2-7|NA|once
TGTGCCAGCAGAGCCTCGGACACCTTGGGCTACGAGCAGTACTTC
CASRASDTLGYEQYF
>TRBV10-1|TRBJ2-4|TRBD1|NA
TGCGCCAGCAGTAGACAGGGCGCCTCAGCCAAAAACATTCAGTACTTC
CASSRQGASAKNIQYF
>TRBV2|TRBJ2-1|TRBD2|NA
TGTGCCAGCAGTCTAAGCGGGACGTCGTACAATGAGCAGTTCTTC
CASSLSGTSYNEQFF
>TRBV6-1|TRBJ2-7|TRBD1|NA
TGTGCCAGCACCCGACAGGGTGGCTACGAGCAGTACTTC
CASTRQGGYEQYF
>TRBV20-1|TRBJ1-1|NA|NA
TGCAGTGCTGGAGACAGTACTGAAGCTTTCTTT
CSAGDSTEAFF
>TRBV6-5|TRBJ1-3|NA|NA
TGTGCCAGCAGTCCCAATAGGAACTCTGGAAACACCATATATTTT
CASSPNRNSGNTIYF
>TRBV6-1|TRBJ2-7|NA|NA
TGTGCCAGCTCCCCAGGGACTTCTCGATACGAGCAGTACTTC
CASSPGTSRYEQYF
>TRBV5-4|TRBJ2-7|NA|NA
TGTGCCAGCAGTTCCTTCGAGGGCGAGCAGTACTTC
CASSSFEGEQYF
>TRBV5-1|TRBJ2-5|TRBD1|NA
TGCGCCAGCAGCCAGACAGGGTACCCAGAGACCCAGTACTTC
CASSQTGYPETQYF
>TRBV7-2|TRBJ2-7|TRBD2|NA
TGTGCCAGCAGCTTATCTAGCGGGTCCGCTTCCTACGAGCAGTACTTC
CASSLSSGSASYEQYF
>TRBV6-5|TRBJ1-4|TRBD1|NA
TGTGCCAGCAGACCGGGACAGGTTAATGAAAAACTGTTTTTT
CASRPGQVNEKLFF
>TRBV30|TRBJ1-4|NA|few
TGTGCCTGGAATGACAGTGGAAATGAAAAACTGTTTTTT
CAWNDSGNEKLFF
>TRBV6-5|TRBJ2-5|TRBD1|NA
TGTGCCAGCAGCCAAGGACAGGTTCAAGAGACCCAGTACTTC
CASSQGQVQETQYF
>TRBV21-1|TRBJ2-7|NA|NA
TGTGCCAGCAGCTCTTGGCGGGGGGCAGGAGGGTACGAGCAGTACTTC
CASSSWRGAGGYEQYF
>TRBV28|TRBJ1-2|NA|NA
TGTGCCAGCAGTGCACAGGGTAACTATGGCTACACCTTC
CASSAQGNYGYTF
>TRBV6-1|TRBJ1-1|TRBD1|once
TGTGCCAGCAGTGAGGACAGGGGTTGGTCTGAAGCTTTCTTT
CASSEDRGWSEAFF
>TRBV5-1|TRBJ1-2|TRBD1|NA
TGCGCCAGCAGCTTGGATCAGGGGGTGGCTGGCTACACCTTC
CASSLDQGVAGYTF
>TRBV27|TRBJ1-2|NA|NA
TGTGCCAGCAGTTTATCTCGCAGGGCGGAGGTCTATGGCTACACCTTC
CASSLSRRAEVYGYTF
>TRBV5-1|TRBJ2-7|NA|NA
TGCGCCAGCAGCACCGGGACGGGCTTCCTCGTGCAGTACTTC
CASSTGTGFLVQYF
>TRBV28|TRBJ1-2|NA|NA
TGTGCCAGCAGTTTATCTCGGGGAGAAGCTAACTATGGCTACACCTTC
CASSLSRGEANYGYTF
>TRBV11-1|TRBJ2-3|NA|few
TGTGCCAGCAGCTTAAGCGTCACAGATACGCAGTATTTT
CASSLSVTDTQYF
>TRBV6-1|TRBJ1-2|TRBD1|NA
TGTGCCAGCAGTGAAAAGGGACAGGGGGATCCTAACTATGGCTACACCTTC
CASSEKGQGDPNYGYTF
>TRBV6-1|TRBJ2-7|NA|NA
TGTGCCAGCACCCGGGACAAAGGGGCCTACGAGCAGTACTTC
CASTRDKGAYEQYF
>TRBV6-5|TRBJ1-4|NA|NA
TGTGCCAGCACCGGTGGCTCCGATGAAAAACTGTTTTTT
CASTGGSDEKLFF
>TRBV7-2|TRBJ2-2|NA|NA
TGTGCCAGCAGCTATAGGGAGTCCGGGACTAACACCGGGGAGCTGTTTTTT
CASSYRESGTNTGELFF
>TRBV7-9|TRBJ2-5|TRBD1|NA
TGTGCCAGCAGCCCAACAGGGGTGGTGGCAGAGACCCAGTACTTC
CASSPTGVVAETQYF
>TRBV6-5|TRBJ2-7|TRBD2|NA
TGTGCCAGCAGTTACGTGTTGGCGGGAGGGCGGTACGAGCAGTACTTC
CASSYVLAGGRYEQYF
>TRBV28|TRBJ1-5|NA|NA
TGTGCCAGCAGACCCTACAGGGTGGGCAATCAGCCCCAGCATTTT
CASRPYRVGNQPQHF
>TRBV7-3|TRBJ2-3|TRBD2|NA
TGTGCCAGCAGCCCACTAGCGGGGGGGATAGATACGCAGTATTTT
CASSPLAGGIDTQYF
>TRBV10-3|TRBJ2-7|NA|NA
TGTGCCATCAGTGAGTCGAATGGACCCAACTACGAGCAGTACTTC
CAISESNGPNYEQYF
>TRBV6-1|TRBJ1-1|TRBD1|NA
TGTGCCAGCAGTGCCCATTGGACAGGGGGGAACACTGAAGCTTTCTTT
CASSAHWTGGNTEAFF
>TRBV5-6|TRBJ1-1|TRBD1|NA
TGTGCCAGCAGCTTGGACAGGGGGAACACTGAAGCTTTCTTT
CASSLDRGNTEAFF
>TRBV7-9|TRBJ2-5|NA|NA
TGTGCCAGCAGCTTCCGCCGGGATACCCAAGAGACCCAGTACTTC
CASSFRRDTQETQYF
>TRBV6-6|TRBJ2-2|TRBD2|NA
TGTGCCAGCAGTATCAGACTAGCGGGCGACACCGGGGAGCTGTTTTTT
CASSIRLAGDTGELFF
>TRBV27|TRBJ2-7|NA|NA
TGTGCCAGCAGTCCACGGCCAGACTGGTTCTACGAGCAGTACTTC
CASSPRPDWFYEQYF
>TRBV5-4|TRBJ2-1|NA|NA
TGTGCCAGCAGCCAAGGAGGGACGGACCATGAGCAGTTCTTC
CASSQGGTDHEQFF
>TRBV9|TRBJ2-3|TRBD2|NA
TGTGCCAGCAGCGTCCTAGCAGCGGGGGCTACAGATACGCAGTATTTT
CASSVLAAGATDTQYF
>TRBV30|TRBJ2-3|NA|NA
TGTGCCTGGAGTGTACCCGGGGGCAGCACAGATACGCAGTATTTT
CAWSVPGGSTDTQYF
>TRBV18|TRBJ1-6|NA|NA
TGTGCCAGCTCCCAGAGCTCCTATAATTCACCCCTCCACTTT
CASSQSSYNSPLHF
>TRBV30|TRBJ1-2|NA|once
TGTGCCTGTACCAGACGTCAGCACTATGGCTACACCTTC
CACTRRQHYGYTF
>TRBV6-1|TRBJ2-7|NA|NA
TGTGCCAGCAGTGAGGGGCTAGTGCGGGAGCAGTACTTC
CASSEGLVREQYF
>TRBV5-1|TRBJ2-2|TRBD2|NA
TGCGCCAGCAGCTTGCCCTGGACTAGCGGGGGCGCGAACACCGGGGAGCTGTTTTTT
CASSLPWTSGGANTGELFF
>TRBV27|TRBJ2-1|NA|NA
TGTGCCAGCAGTTCCCTCGTCTCAGCGGAGTTCTTC
CASSSLVSAEFF
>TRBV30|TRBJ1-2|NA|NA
TGTGCCTGGAGTGCATTGACAGGTTCCGCCGTCTACACCTTC
CAWSALTGSAVYTF
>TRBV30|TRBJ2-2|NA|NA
TGTGCCTGGAGTTATCTAGGGACAGTTGAAGTAGCGGGAAGAACCGGGGAGCTGTTTTTT
CAWSYLGTVEVAGRTGELFF
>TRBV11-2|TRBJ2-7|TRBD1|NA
TGTGCCAGCAGCTTATTATCGACAGGGTCTTCCTACGAGCAGTACTTC
CASSLLSTGSSYEQYF
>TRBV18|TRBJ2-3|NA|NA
TGTGCCAGCTCACCAGGCCCCACAGATACGCAGTATTTT
CASSPGPTDTQYF
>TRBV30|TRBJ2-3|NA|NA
TGTGCCTGGAGTGTTCGTAGGCCGACCCACACAGATACGCAGTATTTT
CAWSVRRPTHTDTQYF
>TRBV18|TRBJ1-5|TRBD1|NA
TGTGCCAGCTCAGCCCTACCTCGGGGACAGGGGTCCAATCAGCCCCAGCATTTT
CASSALPRGQGSNQPQHF
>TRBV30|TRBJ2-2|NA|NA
TGTGCCTGGAGTGGCGACATCGGCACCGGGGAGCTGTTTTTT
CAWSGDIGTGELFF
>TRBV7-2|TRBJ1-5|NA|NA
TGTGCCAGCAGCTTAAATCACTTGGGGTGTCAGCCCCAGCATTTT
CASSLNHLGCQPQHF
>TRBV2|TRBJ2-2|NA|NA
TGTGCCAGCAGACCTAGTGCCGGGGAGCTGTTTTTT
CASRPSAGELFF
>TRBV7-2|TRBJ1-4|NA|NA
TGTGCCAGCAGCGTTAGCCGAGAGAATGAAAAACTGTTTTTT
CASSVSRENEKLFF
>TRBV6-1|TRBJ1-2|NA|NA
TGTGCCAGCAGTGGCACATGGTTTGGCTACACCTTC
CASSGTWFGYTF
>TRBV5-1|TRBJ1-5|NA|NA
TGCGCCAGCAGCCCGGACAGTAGCAATCAGCCCCAGCATTTT
CASSPDSSNQPQHF
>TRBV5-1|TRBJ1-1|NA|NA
TGCGCCAGCAGCTTGACGACGGCCCTGAACACTGAAGCTTTCTTT
CASSLTTALNTEAFF